This TCR beta chain is drawn from a study of blood T cell repertoires in COVID-19. Study-level information: There were acute and convalescent COVID-19 samples, and they came from the United States, Italy and Spain. T cells, B-cell-depleted T cells, or PBMCs supplied cDNA or gDNA.

The authors' processing: The authors estimated nucleated cell counts from reference gene primer amplification. Some clones are missing from TCRdb's copy, which holds only in-frame ones; the method was immunoSEQ multiplex PCR. Clone size and V and J calls were adopted from that table, with D and trimming inferred from the DNA. The table records around 250,000 clones, over 75% of them present only once. The TCR was taken from a man aged 45-65 years with active or convalescent COVID-19. The sample was peripheral blood.

The DNA of the CDR3 is TGCGCCAGCAGCTTCTGGACGGGAGGGCCGGTGGAGCAGTTCTTC. This encodes CASSFWTGGPVEQFF. The chain links TRBV5-1 to TRBJ2-1; 8 bases agree with TRBD2. Germline CDR1 reads SGHRS; CDR2 reads YFSETQ. CDR3 length equals 15 residues. V lost 2 bases to trimming and J lost 10 bases; unmatched junction nucleotides: 11.